What follows describes a single T cell receptor (beta chain). The antigen remains undetermined. The data stem from a study of radiotherapy plus CTLA-4 blockade in lung cancer. Overall study results and limits: How blood T cell clones changed early, along with interferon-beta, reportedly forecast response best. Once radiotherapy plus ipilimumab had been given, TCR clones derived from tumor expanded in blood.

This CDR3 is 13 amino acids long. Trimming stripped 2 bases from V and 6 bases from J, with 9 bases between. Per the germline V gene, CDR1 is SGHVS and CDR2 is FNYEAQ. Chemo-refractory metastatic non-small-cell lung cancer patients received focal radiation with ipilimumab CTLA-4 blockade. Sequencing used immunoSEQ multiplex PCR; TCRdb keeps in-frame clones, though not all of them. The repertoire holds about 95,000 clones, with around 86% as singletons. The source of this sequence is a human donor with non-small cell lung cancer who had a partial response to radiotherapy plus ipilimumab. The material sequenced was peripheral blood, taken from a patient treated with radiotherapy plus ipilimumab. V and J are TRBV7-6 and TRBJ2-3; tentative D call: TRBD2 (5 bases). CDR3 protein: CASSLSREDTQYF. CDR3 DNA: TGTGCCAGCAGCTTATCAAGGGAGGATACGCAGTATTTT.